This T cell receptor (beta chain) was found in a study of cytomegalovirus exposure and HLA in healthy donors. Study results and caveats: For most subjects, TCR beta sequences were reported to predict HLA-A and HLA-B alleles with accuracy. In a later analysis, HLA-associated TCR beta chains were more clonally expanded than equally common others. In a later analysis, a genetic analysis reported fewer productive-TCR N-insertions in an Asian-associated ancestry cluster than the cohort average.

The donors comprised healthy bone marrow donors. This PCR relied on a set of 60 Vbeta primers and 13 Jbeta primers. TCRdb's table, derived via immunoSEQ multiplex PCR, lists solely in-frame clones and lacks some. The sample lists some 160,000 clones, about 80% occurring once. In regard to this clone: The target antigen is unknown.

The CDR3 contains 13 residues. V lost 3 bases, J lost 3 bases, and 8 bases lay in between. The germline V gene has CDR1 LNHDA and CDR2 SQIVND (reference sequence). This chain connects TRBV19 to TRBJ1-1; no reliable D call. Sequencing was carried out using PBMCs. The TCR sequence derives from a man aged 50 or older in good health and CMV-seropositive. As DNA, the CDR3 is TGTGCCAGTAGTATGCTCCCGGACACTGAAGCTTTCTTT. Protein sequence: CASSMLPDTEAFF.